This T cell receptor (beta chain) came from a study of human T cells and chemical hapten exposure. Time point noted: patch test 3, about 24 weeks after DPC sensitization. Treatment in this sample: therapeutic diphenylcyclopropenone sensitization with weekly scalp DPC. TCRdb reprocessed the RACE reads via MiXCR and lists one record per CDR3 protein. The repertoire has 190,000 or so distinct CDR3 sequences, under 30% of them found once; the top ten carry approximately 2.5%. Germline lookup yields CDR1 SQVTM and CDR2 ANQGSEA. CDR3 size: 16 residues. The V and J ends lost 1 base and 1 base, in that order; junction bases with no gene match: 8. This clonotype was seen ten or more times. As yet, its antigen is unknown. Study-level findings and limits: Once DPC sensitization occurred, TCRs above 1 in 1000 frequency showed no change.

Sequencing used whole blood, obtained in connection with sensitization to the hapten diphenylcyclopropenone (DPC). This TCR was recovered from a woman between 40 and 55 years old with alopecia areata. Some clones in this sample may be carry-over from other donors' samples. This chain uses TRBV29-1 with TRBJ2-7; 9 bases fit TRBD2. The CDR3 loop reads CSVEGSETSGSYEQYF. CDR3 in DNA: TGCAGCGTTGAAGGTTCTGAGACTAGCGGTTCCTACGAGCAGTACTTC.